The table lists the clone carrying this T cell receptor beta chain with many counts. One junction end disagrees with the germline gene, perhaps due to a read error. The sample originates from a study of low-dose radiotherapy and immunotherapy resistance in tumors. In the study overall: The schedule for Cohort 2 used 1 Gy per fraction every two weeks, which added up to 13 Gy over 26 weeks. Patients received cyclophosphamide 200 mg/m2 intravenously every two weeks, the day before radiation-immunotherapy. Intravenous ipilimumab 1 mg/kg every six weeks was given with nivolumab 240 mg every two weeks.

The CDR3 is 12 amino acids. TRAV and TRBV primers primed cDNA for both TCRalpha and TCRbeta. TCR amplification used roughly 18 PCR cycles, a constant-region primer and a V-primer adapter. TCRdb independently ran MiXCR on the reads; one entry per CDR3 protein. The sample holds tens of thousands of distinct CDR3 sequences, over 15% seen once. The sample's time point: before trial treatment. The patients who were eligible all carried advanced solid tumors that lacked tumor-infiltrating lymphocytes, meaning the tumors were TIL-negative. This clonotype was obtained from a male donor with prostate cancer. Source: PBMCs, taken before treatment. The V call is TRBV12-3 or TRBV12-4, the J call TRBJ2-7; 7 nucleotides line up with TRBD1. Here the CDR3 reads CASSLGQDGLGF. CDR3 bases: TGTGCCAGCAGCCTCGGACAGGATGGGCTTGGCTTC.